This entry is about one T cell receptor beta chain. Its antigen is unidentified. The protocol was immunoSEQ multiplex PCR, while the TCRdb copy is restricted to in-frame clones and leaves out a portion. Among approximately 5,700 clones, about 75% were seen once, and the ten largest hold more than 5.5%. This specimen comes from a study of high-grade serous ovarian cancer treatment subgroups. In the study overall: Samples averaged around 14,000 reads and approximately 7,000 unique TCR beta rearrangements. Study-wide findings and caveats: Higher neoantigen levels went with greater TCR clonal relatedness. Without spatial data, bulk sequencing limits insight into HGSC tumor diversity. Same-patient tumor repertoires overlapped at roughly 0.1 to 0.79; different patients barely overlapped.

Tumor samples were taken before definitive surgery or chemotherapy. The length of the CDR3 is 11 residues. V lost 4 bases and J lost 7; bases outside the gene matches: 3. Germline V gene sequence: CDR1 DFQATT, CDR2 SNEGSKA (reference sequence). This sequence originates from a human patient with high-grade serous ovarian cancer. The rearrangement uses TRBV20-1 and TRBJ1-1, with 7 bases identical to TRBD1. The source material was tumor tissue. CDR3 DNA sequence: TGCAGTGCTACCGGGACAGTTGAAGCTTTCTTT. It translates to CSATGTVEAFF.